This record looks at one TCR beta chain sequence and its context. The data were obtained in a study of cytomegalovirus exposure and HLA in healthy donors. PCR employed 60 Vbeta and 13 Jbeta primers. The data were produced by immunoSEQ multiplex PCR, yet TCRdb's version contains in-frame clones alone and is incomplete. Of roughly 190,000 clones in the sample, approximately 78% were seen once. Germline V CDR1 and CDR2: SGHKS, YYEKEE (reference sequence). Trimming left V 3 bases short and J 0 bases short, with 16 bases between. CDR3 size: 18 residues. The sequence was obtained from a young woman in good health and CMV-seronegative. The chain is built from TRBV5-5 and TRBJ2-6; tentatively, D is TRBD1 (6 bases). The sample taken for sequencing was PBMCs. The CDR3 sequence is CASSSNRVESSGANVLTF. CDR3 bases: TGTGCCAGCAGCTCAAACAGGGTAGAGAGCTCTGGGGCCAACGTCCTGACTTTC.